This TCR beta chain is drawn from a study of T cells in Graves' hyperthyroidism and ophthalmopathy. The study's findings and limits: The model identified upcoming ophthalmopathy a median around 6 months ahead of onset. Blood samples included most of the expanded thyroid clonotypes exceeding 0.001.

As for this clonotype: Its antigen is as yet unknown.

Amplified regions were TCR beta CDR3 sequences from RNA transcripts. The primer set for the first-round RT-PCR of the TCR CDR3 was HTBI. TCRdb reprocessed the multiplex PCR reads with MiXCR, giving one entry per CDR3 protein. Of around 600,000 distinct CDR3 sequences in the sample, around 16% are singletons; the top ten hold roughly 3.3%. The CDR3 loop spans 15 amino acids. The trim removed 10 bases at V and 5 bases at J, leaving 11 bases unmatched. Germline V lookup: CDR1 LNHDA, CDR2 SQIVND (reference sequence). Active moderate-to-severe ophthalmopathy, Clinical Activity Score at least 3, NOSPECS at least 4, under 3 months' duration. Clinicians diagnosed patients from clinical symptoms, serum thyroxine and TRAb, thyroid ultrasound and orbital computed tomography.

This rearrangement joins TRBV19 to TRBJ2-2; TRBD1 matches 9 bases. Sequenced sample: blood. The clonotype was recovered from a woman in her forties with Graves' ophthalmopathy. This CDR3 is CATNPGQGRTGELFF. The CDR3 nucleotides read TGTGCCACCAATCCGGGACAGGGTCGTACCGGGGAGCTGTTTTTT.